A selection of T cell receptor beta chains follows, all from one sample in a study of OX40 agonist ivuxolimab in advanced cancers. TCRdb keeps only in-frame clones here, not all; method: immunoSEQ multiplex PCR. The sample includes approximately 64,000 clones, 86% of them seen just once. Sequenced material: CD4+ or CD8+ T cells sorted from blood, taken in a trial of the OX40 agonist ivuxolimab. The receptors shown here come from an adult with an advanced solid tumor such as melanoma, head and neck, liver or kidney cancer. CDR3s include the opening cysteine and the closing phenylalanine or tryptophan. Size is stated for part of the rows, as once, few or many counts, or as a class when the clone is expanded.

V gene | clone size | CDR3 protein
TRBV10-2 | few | CASSDRALSGNTIYF
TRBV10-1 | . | CASSEKMDRGSWDTQYF
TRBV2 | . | CASSGTSGGIGEQFF
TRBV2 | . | CASSEASTGRGSPLHF
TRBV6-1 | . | CASSEGEGSNQPQHF
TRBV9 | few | CASSVESGAEAFF
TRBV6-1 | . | CASRIQGWYQPQHF
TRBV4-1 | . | CASSQTGTADRNEKLFF
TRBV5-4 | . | CASSPGLSSYEQYF
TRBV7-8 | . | CASSLARNLYYNEQFF
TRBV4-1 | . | CASSRGTGANNEQFF
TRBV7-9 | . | CASSLPNVFFGKTEAFF
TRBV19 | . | CASSLRGGLDGYTF
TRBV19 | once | CASKLRGAGNTIYF
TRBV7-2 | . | CASSGQRGAEQYF
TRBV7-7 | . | CASSPGDRPADTQYF